The clone carrying this TCR beta chain was observed a handful of times. Antigen: not known. It was by quantitative 5'-RACE with molecular barcodes that TCR beta libraries were made. TCRdb reprocessed the 5' RACE reads with MiXCR, giving one entry per CDR3 protein. Of approximately 220,000 distinct CDR3 sequences listed, roughly a tenth are singletons. The CDR3 runs 15 residues. The germline CDR1 and CDR2 sequences are SGHTA and FQGNSA. V dropped 2 bases and J dropped 4 bases, with 12 bases sitting between them. This sample was taken from a study of CD8 T cells in ankylosing spondylitis. General observations from the study: Reportedly, disease-linked clones are significantly enriched in ankylosing spondylitis patients' matched synovial fluid. The study identified a TCR beta motif of under ten highly homologous variants that appeared characteristic of ankylosing spondylitis blood. CD8+ cells made up the disease-linked clones, which were relatively rare in peripheral blood.

This TCR was recovered from a male donor with ankylosing spondylitis or in good health (not recorded which). The specimen was blood, either unsorted or a sorted T cell fraction (not recorded which). The J gene is TRBJ1-5, the V gene TRBV7-2, with D perhaps TRBD1 (5 bases). CDR3 amino acids: CASSLWDGQNQPQHF. DNA of the CDR3: TGTGCCAGCAGCTTATGGGACGGGCAGAATCAGCCCCAGCATTTT.